Each of the 16 T cell receptor beta chains below was sequenced from the same sample in a study of OX40 agonist ivuxolimab in advanced cancers. Libraries were prepared by immunoSEQ multiplex PCR; TCRdb keeps only in-frame clonotypes and omits some of them. The sample holds around 70,000 clones; approximately 78% are singletons and the top ten take around 5.1%. The source material was CD4+ or CD8+ T cells sorted from blood, sampled in a trial of the OX40 agonist ivuxolimab. These receptor sequences come from an adult with an advanced solid tumor such as melanoma, head and neck, liver or kidney cancer.

The chain couples TRBV11-2 to TRBJ2-7, with 9 bases identical to TRBD2. The germline V gene encodes CDR1 SGHAT and CDR2 FQNNGV. The J segment lost 3 bases and the V segment lost 1 base, leaving 4 bases of the junction unmatched. The CDR3 has 15 residues. CDR3 in amino acids: CASSLVSSGVYEQYF. CDR3 nucleotide sequence: TGTGCCAGCAGCTTAGTCTCTAGCGGGGTCTACGAGCAGTACTTC. The full variable domain, in which reference TRBV11-2 and TRBJ2-7 provide the parts outside the CDR3, is EAGVAQSPRYKIIEKRQSVAFWCNPISGHATLYWYQQILGQGPKLLIQFQNNGVVDDSQLPKDRFSAERLKGVDSTLKIQPAKLEDSAVYLCASSLVSSGVYEQYFGPGTRLTVT.

This chain links TRBV6-5 with TRBJ1-5; D gene uncertain. Germline V gene data show CDR1 as MNHEY and CDR2 as SVGAGI. CDR3 length equals 15 residues. V was clipped by 0 bases and J by 3 bases, with 9 bases between them. DNA of the CDR3: TGTGCCAGCAGTTACTCAACACCAACCAATCAGCCCCAGCATTTT. This encodes CASSYSTPTNQPQHF.

The J gene is TRBJ2-7, the V gene TRBV11-2, with 8 nucleotides matching TRBD1. Germline V gives CDR1 SGHAT, CDR2 FQNNGV. V gave up 4 bases and J gave up 3 bases; unmatched junction bases: 5. The CDR3 contains 14 residues. The CDR3 protein is CASSSRQGNYEQYF. In nucleotides, the CDR3 is TGTGCCAGCAGCTCCCGACAGGGGAACTACGAGCAGTACTTC.

CDR3 amino acids: CASSPQSGFPYNEQFF. CDR3 nucleotide sequence: TGTGCCAGCAGCCCGCAGTCGGGGTTCCCTTACAATGAGCAGTTCTTC. The rearrangement uses TRBV7-8 and TRBJ2-1; perhaps TRBD2 as D (5 bases). Looked up from germline, CDR1 is SGHVS and CDR2 is FQNEAQ. V dropped 5 bases and J dropped 4 bases, with 18 bases sitting between them. This CDR3 is built from 16 residues.

The rearrangement uses TRBV19 and TRBJ2-1; 7 nucleotides align to TRBD2. This CDR3 has 18 residues. Trimming removed 7 bases from V and 1 base from J; junction bases left unmatched: 16. From germline, CDR1 is LNHDA and CDR2 SQIVND (reference sequence). CDR3 sequence reads: CASKPFDGGRRSYNEQFF. Written as DNA, the CDR3 is TGTGCCAGTAAGCCCTTTGATGGCGGGAGAAGGTCCTACAATGAGCAGTTCTTC.

This chain connects TRBV6-6 to TRBJ2-2; D uncertain. Looked up from germline, CDR1 is MNHNY and CDR2 is SVGAGI (reference sequence). V lost 2 bases and J lost 3, with 4 bases in between. CDR3 length: 13 residues. CDR3 bases: TGTGCCAGCAGTTACCATGACACCGGGGAGCTGTTTTTT. Translating it yields CASSYHDTGELFF.

The chain uses TRBV6-1 and TRBJ2-7; a possible D gene is TRBD2 (5 bases). Trimming left V 1 base short and J 7 bases short, with 11 bases between. The CDR3 is made up of 13 amino acids. Looked up from germline, CDR1 is MNHNS and CDR2 is SASEGT. The CDR3: CASSEVGAREQYF. DNA of the CDR3: TGTGCCAGCAGTGAAGTGGGAGCGCGGGAGCAGTACTTC.

This rearrangement joins TRBV28 to TRBJ2-1; D is unclear. CDR3 length: 17 amino acids. Germline V gene data show CDR1 as MDHEN and CDR2 as SYDVKM. Trimming cost V 3 bases and J 4 bases, with 19 bases left between them. The DNA for the CDR3 is TGTGCCAGCAGTTTCGGACCAGTTAAGCGCCTTTACAATGAGCAGTTCTTC. This encodes CASSFGPVKRLYNEQFF.

This clone turned up a few times. The rearrangement joins TRBV27 to TRBJ2-5, with 10 bases that match TRBD2. The CDR3 is 19 residues long. Germline trimming cut 6 bases from V and 5 bases from J; bases unmatched to any gene: 21. Looked up from germline, CDR1 is MNHEY and CDR2 is SMNVEV (reference sequence). The CDR3 sequence is CASRRSVLSGGALTETQYF. In DNA, the CDR3 is TGTGCCAGCAGGCGGTCCGTCCTAAGCGGGGGGGCCCTTACCGAGACCCAGTACTTC.

The rearrangement uses TRBV19 and TRBJ1-2, with TRBD1 as a possible D gene (6 bases). The CDR3 covers 13 residues. Per the germline V gene, CDR1 is LNHDA and CDR2 is SQIVND (reference sequence). V lost 10 bases, J lost 5 bases, and 17 bases lay in between. CDR3 region: CATSSGGPYGYTF. As DNA, the CDR3 is TGTGCCACCTCGAGCGGGGGCCCGTATGGCTACACCTTC.

The chain links TRBV5-1 to TRBJ2-3; 7 bases match TRBD1. The ends lost 5 bases at V and 0 bases at J; junction bases unmatched: 6. The CDR3 extends over 15 amino acids. CDR1 and CDR2 (germline): SGHRS, YFSETQ. For the CDR3, the DNA is TGCGCCAGCAGGGACAGGACCTCGAGCACAGATACGCAGTATTTT. Its translation is CASRDRTSSTDTQYF.

The CDR3 region is CASSSSPRSPGYTF. The CDR3 coding sequence is TGTGCCAGCAGTTCCTCTCCTAGGTCCCCCGGCTACACCTTC. The rearrangement joins TRBV27 to TRBJ1-2, with D unclear. This CDR3 comprises 14 residues. Trimming took off 4 bases at V and 8 bases at J, with 17 bases between the two ends. CDR1 is MNHEY and CDR2 is SMNVEV in the germline V gene (reference sequence).

The chain combines TRBV11-2 with TRBJ2-5; D unclear. Germline V gene data show CDR1 as SGHAT and CDR2 as FQNNGV. The CDR3 totals 14 residues. V lost 5 bases, J lost 4 bases, and 14 bases lay in between. In DNA form, the CDR3 reads TGTGCCAGCAGCACAGCGCGGTGGGGAGAGACCCAGTACTTC. Protein product: CASSTARWGETQYF.

The chain recombines TRBV28 with TRBJ1-1; TRBD1 is a possible D gene (5 bases). The V and J ends lost 3 bases and 0 bases respectively, with 23 bases between them. This CDR3 has 19 amino acids. From germline, CDR1 is MDHEN and CDR2 SYDVKM. CDR3 residues: CASSFPKGSRGGMNTEAFF. The CDR3 bases are TGTGCCAGCAGTTTCCCTAAAGGTTCGCGGGGGGGTATGAACACTGAAGCTTTCTTT.

This clone came up once. J is TRBJ1-4 and V is TRBV7-9; tentatively, D is TRBD1 (5 bases). V shed 2 bases and J shed 4 bases, with 11 bases lying between them. CDR3 length: 15 residues. CDR1 is SEHNR and CDR2 is FQNEAQ in the germline V gene (reference sequence). The CDR3 nucleotides read TGTGCCAGCAGCTTAAGTCTGAGGGGTAATGAAAAACTGTTTTTT. This sequence encodes CASSLSLRGNEKLFF.

V is TRBV5-4 and J is TRBJ1-2, with a possible D match to TRBD1 (6 bases). CDR1 and CDR2 (germline): SGHNT, YYREEE (reference sequence). This CDR3 region has 13 residues. Trimming left V 0 bases short and J 3 bases short, with 6 bases between. DNA for the CDR3: TGTGCCAGCAGCTTGGGACAGGACTATGGCTACACCTTC. Protein product: CASSLGQDYGYTF.